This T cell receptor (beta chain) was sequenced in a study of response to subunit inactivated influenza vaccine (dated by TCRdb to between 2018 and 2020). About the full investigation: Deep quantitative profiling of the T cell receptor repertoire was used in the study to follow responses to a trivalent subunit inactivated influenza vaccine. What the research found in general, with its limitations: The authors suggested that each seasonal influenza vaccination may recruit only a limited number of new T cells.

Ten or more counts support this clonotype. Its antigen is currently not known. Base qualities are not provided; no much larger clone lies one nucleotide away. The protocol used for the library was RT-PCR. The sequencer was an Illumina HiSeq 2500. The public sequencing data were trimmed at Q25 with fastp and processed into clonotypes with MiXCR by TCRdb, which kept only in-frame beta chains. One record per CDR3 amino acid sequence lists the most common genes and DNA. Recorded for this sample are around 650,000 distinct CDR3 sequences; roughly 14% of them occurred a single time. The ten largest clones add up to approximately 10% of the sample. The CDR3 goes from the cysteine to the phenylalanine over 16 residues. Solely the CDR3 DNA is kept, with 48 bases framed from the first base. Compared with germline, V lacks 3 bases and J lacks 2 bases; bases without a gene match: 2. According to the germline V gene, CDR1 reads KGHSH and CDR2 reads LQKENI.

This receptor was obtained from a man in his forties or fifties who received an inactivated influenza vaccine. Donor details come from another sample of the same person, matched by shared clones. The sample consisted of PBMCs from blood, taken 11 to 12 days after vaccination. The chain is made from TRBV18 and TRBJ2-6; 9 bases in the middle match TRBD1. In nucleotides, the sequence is TGTGCCAGCTCACCTGGACAGGGGACTGGGGCCAACGTCCTGACTTTC. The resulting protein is CASSPGQGTGANVLTF.